A selection of T cell receptor beta chains follows, all from one sample in a study of lung T cells in sarcoidosis with Löfgren's syndrome. TCRdb redid the calling of the reads with MiXCR, one entry per CDR3 protein. The sample lists about 21,000 distinct CDR3 sequences, about 20% occurring once. The source material was CD4+ T cells from PBMCs. All receptors come from a human donor with sarcoidosis (Löfgren's syndrome or another form), or a control subject (not recorded which). The CDR3 runs from the conserved cysteine through the conserved F or W. Fields, in order: clone size, J gene, D gene, V gene, CDR3 DNA, CDR3 protein. A D gene is named only where the DNA matches it firmly. The size of a clone is reported for some rows only, either as once, few or many, or as a class for expanded clones.

clone_size: many; j_call: TRBJ2-7; d_call: TRBD2; v_call: TRBV12-3/TRBV12-4; cdr3_nt: TGTGCCAGCACCTTAGCGGGAGGTCCCTACGAGCAGTACTTC; cdr3_aa: CASTLAGGPYEQYF
clone_size: few; j_call: TRBJ2-7; d_call: -; v_call: TRBV18; cdr3_nt: TGTGCCAGCTCACCACGGCAACAGACCCCCTACGGGCAGTACTTC; cdr3_aa: CASSPRQQTPYGQYF
clone_size: -; j_call: TRBJ1-1; d_call: -; v_call: TRBV9; cdr3_nt: TGTGCCAGCAGCGTAGCTCCGGACCCGCGTGAAGCTTTCTTT; cdr3_aa: CASSVAPDPREAFF
clone_size: many; j_call: TRBJ1-3; d_call: -; v_call: TRBV18; cdr3_nt: TGTGCCAGCTCACCAATGACAGACTCTGGAAACACCATATATTTT; cdr3_aa: CASSPMTDSGNTIYF
clone_size: many; j_call: TRBJ2-1; d_call: -; v_call: TRBV5-1; cdr3_nt: TGCGCCAGCAGCTCAGAATGGGGCGGACAGATTCGCCAAAATGAGCAGTTCTTC; cdr3_aa: CASSSEWGGQIRQNEQFF
clone_size: few; j_call: TRBJ2-3; d_call: TRBD1; v_call: TRBV5-6; cdr3_nt: TGTGCCAGCACCACGAGAGGGGGCGCAGATACGCAGTATTTT; cdr3_aa: CASTTRGGADTQYF
clone_size: many; j_call: TRBJ2-7; d_call: -; v_call: TRBV28; cdr3_nt: TGTGCCAGCAGAGGGGCAGGTCCTGAGGAGCAGTACTTC; cdr3_aa: CASRGAGPEEQYF
clone_size: many; j_call: TRBJ2-7; d_call: -; v_call: TRBV4-1; cdr3_nt: TGCGCCAGCAGCCAAGAGGTAATAGGCTACGAGCAGTACTTC; cdr3_aa: CASSQEVIGYEQYF
clone_size: many; j_call: TRBJ1-5; d_call: TRBD1; v_call: TRBV20-1; cdr3_nt: TGCAGTGCTAGAGATTCACGGACAGGGGAGGGAGATACGCAGCATTTT; cdr3_aa: CSARDSRTGEGDTQHF
clone_size: many; j_call: TRBJ2-1; d_call: TRBD2; v_call: TRBV7-3; cdr3_nt: TGTGCCAGCAGCCCAGCGGGGCCTAGAAATGAGCAGTTCTTC; cdr3_aa: CASSPAGPRNEQFF
clone_size: many; j_call: TRBJ2-3; d_call: -; v_call: TRBV18; cdr3_nt: TGTGCCAGCTCACCAAGTCTCGCAGATACGCAGTATTTT; cdr3_aa: CASSPSLADTQYF
clone_size: medium-sized; j_call: TRBJ1-2; d_call: -; v_call: TRBV28; cdr3_nt: TGTGCCAGCAGTTTATTAGGAGGTAGTGGCTACACCTTC; cdr3_aa: CASSLLGGSGYTF
clone_size: many; j_call: TRBJ2-1; d_call: TRBD2; v_call: TRBV27; cdr3_nt: TGTGCCAGCAGTGCTAGCGGGACCTACAATGAGCAGTTCTTC; cdr3_aa: CASSASGTYNEQFF
clone_size: once; j_call: TRBJ2-7; d_call: -; v_call: TRBV11-2; cdr3_nt: TGTGCCAGCAGCTCATGGGACTCCGAGCAGTACTTC; cdr3_aa: CASSSWDSEQYF
clone_size: -; j_call: TRBJ1-1; d_call: TRBD1; v_call: TRBV6-5; cdr3_nt: TGTGCCAGCAGACTAGCAGGGGGAGAGAACACTGAAGCTTTCTTT; cdr3_aa: CASRLAGGENTEAFF
clone_size: many; j_call: TRBJ2-7; d_call: TRBD1; v_call: TRBV28; cdr3_nt: TGTGCCAGCAGTCGACAGGGTCGCTACGAGCAGTACTTC; cdr3_aa: CASSRQGRYEQYF
clone_size: medium-sized; j_call: TRBJ2-3; d_call: -; v_call: TRBV6-1; cdr3_nt: TGTGCCAGCAATTCACAGGGAGATTGGGATACGCAGTATTTT; cdr3_aa: CASNSQGDWDTQYF
clone_size: -; j_call: TRBJ1-5; d_call: -; v_call: TRBV12-3/TRBV12-4; cdr3_nt: TGTGCCAGCAGTTCGGGAGGGGCCCCACAGCATTTT; cdr3_aa: CASSSGGAPQHF
clone_size: many; j_call: TRBJ2-1; d_call: -; v_call: TRBV4-1; cdr3_nt: TGCGCCAGCAGCCAAGACGGGAACACCTACAATGAGCAGTTCTTC; cdr3_aa: CASSQDGNTYNEQFF
clone_size: medium-sized; j_call: TRBJ2-5; d_call: -; v_call: TRBV15; cdr3_nt: TGTGCCACCAGCAGAGTTGGCAGGTTATACCAAGAGACCCAGTACTTC; cdr3_aa: CATSRVGRLYQETQYF
clone_size: medium-sized; j_call: TRBJ2-7; d_call: TRBD2; v_call: TRBV7-2; cdr3_nt: TGTGCCAGCAGCCGCATAGCGGGAACTTACGAGCAGTACTTC; cdr3_aa: CASSRIAGTYEQYF
clone_size: few; j_call: TRBJ2-3; d_call: TRBD2; v_call: TRBV4-2; cdr3_nt: TGTGCCAGCAGCCAAGAACCGGGACTAGCGGGGGGAACAGATACGCAGTATTTT; cdr3_aa: CASSQEPGLAGGTDTQYF
clone_size: -; j_call: TRBJ2-3; d_call: TRBD2; v_call: TRBV4-2; cdr3_nt: TGTGCCAGCAGCCAACGCGCTATGCCGGGACTAGCGGGAAGAGATACGCAGTATTTT; cdr3_aa: CASSQRAMPGLAGRDTQYF
clone_size: many; j_call: TRBJ2-7; d_call: -; v_call: TRBV12-3/TRBV12-4; cdr3_nt: TGTGCCAGCAGTTTAGGATCGACACTTGCGAGCTCCTACGAGCAGTACTTC; cdr3_aa: CASSLGSTLASSYEQYF
clone_size: few; j_call: TRBJ2-7; d_call: -; v_call: TRBV29-1; cdr3_nt: TGCAGCGTTGGGGGATGGACAGCGCCGAATTACGAGCAGTACTTC; cdr3_aa: CSVGGWTAPNYEQYF
clone_size: many; j_call: TRBJ1-5; d_call: TRBD1; v_call: TRBV29-1; cdr3_nt: TGCAGCGTTGGGGACAGAGGACATCAGCCCCAGCATTTT; cdr3_aa: CSVGDRGHQPQHF
clone_size: -; j_call: TRBJ2-3; d_call: -; v_call: TRBV29-1; cdr3_nt: TGCAGCGTTGAAGGAACCAGCACAGATACGCAGTATTTT; cdr3_aa: CSVEGTSTDTQYF
clone_size: -; j_call: TRBJ2-3; d_call: TRBD2; v_call: TRBV5-4; cdr3_nt: TGTGCCAGCAGCTTGGGACTAGCGGAACGCACAGATGCGCAGTACTTT; cdr3_aa: CASSLGLAERTDAQYF
clone_size: -; j_call: TRBJ1-1; d_call: -; v_call: TRBV2; cdr3_nt: TGTGCCAGCAGTGAAGGTCTATCAGAGCGCAACACTGAAGCTCTCTTT; cdr3_aa: CASSEGLSERNTEALF
clone_size: medium-sized; j_call: TRBJ2-7; d_call: -; v_call: TRBV20-1; cdr3_nt: TGCAGTGCTAGAGGACTAGTGGGTTACTACGAGCAGTACTTC; cdr3_aa: CSARGLVGYYEQYF
clone_size: many; j_call: TRBJ2-5; d_call: TRBD1; v_call: TRBV3-1; cdr3_nt: TGTGCCAGCAGCCAGAGGACCGGGACAGGGGTCGAGACCCAGTACTTC; cdr3_aa: CASSQRTGTGVETQYF
clone_size: medium-sized; j_call: TRBJ1-2; d_call: -; v_call: TRBV6-6; cdr3_nt: TGTGCCAGCAGTTACGGTCAGGCGAACTATGGCTACACCTTC; cdr3_aa: CASSYGQANYGYTF
clone_size: once; j_call: TRBJ1-1; d_call: -; v_call: TRBV20-1; cdr3_nt: TGCAGTGCTGAGTTCGTGACAGTGAACACTGAAGCTTTCTTT; cdr3_aa: CSAEFVTVNTEAFF
clone_size: many; j_call: TRBJ1-5; d_call: -; v_call: TRBV7-2; cdr3_nt: TGTGCCAGCAGCTTAGTGGTGGGTTATAGCAATCAGCCCCAGCATTTT; cdr3_aa: CASSLVVGYSNQPQHF
clone_size: few; j_call: TRBJ1-1; d_call: -; v_call: TRBV7-6; cdr3_nt: TGTGCCAGCAGCCCGACAGGCCTGAGCACTGAAGCTTTCTTT; cdr3_aa: CASSPTGLSTEAFF
clone_size: many; j_call: TRBJ2-1; d_call: -; v_call: TRBV20-1; cdr3_nt: TGCAGTGCTAGAGAGGGGGGCCCCTACAATGAGCAGTTCTTC; cdr3_aa: CSAREGGPYNEQFF
clone_size: medium-sized; j_call: TRBJ2-3; d_call: -; v_call: TRBV28; cdr3_nt: TGTGCCAGCAGTTTCAGTGGACGCACAGATACGCAGTATTTT; cdr3_aa: CASSFSGRTDTQYF
clone_size: many; j_call: TRBJ2-7; d_call: -; v_call: TRBV25-1; cdr3_nt: TGTGCCAGCAGTGAATTAACCGAGCAGTACTTC; cdr3_aa: CASSELTEQYF
clone_size: medium-sized; j_call: TRBJ2-3; d_call: -; v_call: TRBV6-6; cdr3_nt: TGTGCCAGCAGTTACTCAATCGACCCAGAGGGTACAGATACGCAGTATTTT; cdr3_aa: CASSYSIDPEGTDTQYF
clone_size: -; j_call: TRBJ2-1; d_call: -; v_call: TRBV29-1; cdr3_nt: TGCAGCGTTGAATTGGGGGTGAATGAGCAGTTCTTC; cdr3_aa: CSVELGVNEQFF
clone_size: many; j_call: TRBJ2-5; d_call: -; v_call: TRBV14; cdr3_nt: TGTGCCAGCAGCCAAGATCCTTGGGGTCCGGGGACCCAGTACTTC; cdr3_aa: CASSQDPWGPGTQYF
clone_size: many; j_call: TRBJ2-6; d_call: -; v_call: TRBV2; cdr3_nt: TGTGCCAGCAGTTGGGACGGACACTCTGGGGCCAACGTCCTGACTTTC; cdr3_aa: CASSWDGHSGANVLTF
clone_size: many; j_call: TRBJ2-5; d_call: TRBD1; v_call: TRBV28; cdr3_nt: TGTGCCAGCAGTTCCACGGGACAGGGACGTGAGACCCAGTACTTC; cdr3_aa: CASSSTGQGRETQYF
clone_size: medium-sized; j_call: TRBJ1-1; d_call: -; v_call: TRBV6-1; cdr3_nt: TGTGCCAGCACCGATCCGGGACATCGGAGCACTGAAGCTTTCTTT; cdr3_aa: CASTDPGHRSTEAFF
clone_size: medium-sized; j_call: TRBJ1-5; d_call: TRBD1; v_call: TRBV28; cdr3_nt: TGTGCCAGCAGTGGAGGGGGCAGCCATAGCAATCAGCCCCAGCATTTT; cdr3_aa: CASSGGGSHSNQPQHF
clone_size: many; j_call: TRBJ2-3; d_call: -; v_call: TRBV7-9; cdr3_nt: TGTGCCAGCAGCTTAACCGATACGCAGTATTTT; cdr3_aa: CASSLTDTQYF
clone_size: -; j_call: TRBJ2-7; d_call: -; v_call: TRBV27; cdr3_nt: TGTGCCAGCAGTCCCGTTACAAGCGGGTGGGCCGTGGGTGAGCAGTACTTC; cdr3_aa: CASSPVTSGWAVGEQYF
clone_size: -; j_call: TRBJ2-4; d_call: TRBD2; v_call: TRBV6-5; cdr3_nt: TGTGCCAGCAGTTCAGTAGAAGCGGGATCCAAAAACATTCAGTACTTC; cdr3_aa: CASSSVEAGSKNIQYF
clone_size: many; j_call: TRBJ2-5; d_call: -; v_call: TRBV7-6; cdr3_nt: TGTGCCAGCAGCTTAGTCGGTGGGGGCCAAGAGACCCAGTACTTC; cdr3_aa: CASSLVGGGQETQYF
clone_size: medium-sized; j_call: TRBJ1-5; d_call: -; v_call: TRBV27; cdr3_nt: TGTGCCAGCGCCGGGAACCAGGGTCTGGGCAATCAGCCCCAGCATTTT; cdr3_aa: CASAGNQGLGNQPQHF
clone_size: medium-sized; j_call: TRBJ1-1; d_call: -; v_call: TRBV6-1; cdr3_nt: TGTGCCAGCATGTCCCCGGGGAACACTGAAGCTTTCTTT; cdr3_aa: CASMSPGNTEAFF
clone_size: many; j_call: TRBJ1-1; d_call: -; v_call: TRBV10-3; cdr3_nt: TGTGCCATCAGAACCGGGACACCTAACACTGAAGCTTTCTTT; cdr3_aa: CAIRTGTPNTEAFF
clone_size: many; j_call: TRBJ2-7; d_call: TRBD1; v_call: TRBV29-1; cdr3_nt: TGCAGCGTTCTGGGACAGGGTAGGACAACCTTCTCCTACGAGCAGTACTTC; cdr3_aa: CSVLGQGRTTFSYEQYF
clone_size: many; j_call: TRBJ2-7; d_call: TRBD1; v_call: TRBV20-1; cdr3_nt: TGCAGTGCCCCCGGGGGACAGGGGGACGACGAGCAGTACTTC; cdr3_aa: CSAPGGQGDDEQYF
clone_size: -; j_call: TRBJ1-1; d_call: -; v_call: TRBV19; cdr3_nt: TGTGCCAGTAGTATGAGTGGGAAAATGAACACTGAAGCTTTCTTT; cdr3_aa: CASSMSGKMNTEAFF
clone_size: medium-sized; j_call: TRBJ2-1; d_call: TRBD1; v_call: TRBV6-1; cdr3_nt: TGTGCCAGCAGCTCGGGACAGGGAAGTCCAACCCGGTTCTTC; cdr3_aa: CASSSGQGSPTRFF
clone_size: -; j_call: TRBJ1-6; d_call: -; v_call: TRBV6-1; cdr3_nt: TGTGCCAGCACCCCCCTAGGGGTTCAAGAACCCCTCCACTTT; cdr3_aa: CASTPLGVQEPLHF
clone_size: medium-sized; j_call: TRBJ2-3; d_call: -; v_call: TRBV20-1; cdr3_nt: TGCAGTGCGTCAATCTCGGCGGGTTTGGATACGCAGTATTTT; cdr3_aa: CSASISAGLDTQYF
clone_size: many; j_call: TRBJ1-2; d_call: -; v_call: TRBV28; cdr3_nt: TGTGCCAGCAGAGAGACCGGGACGACTTATGGCTACACCTTC; cdr3_aa: CASRETGTTYGYTF
clone_size: many; j_call: TRBJ2-1; d_call: TRBD2; v_call: TRBV7-9; cdr3_nt: TGTGCCAGCAGCATTAGCGGGACCTCCTACAATGAGCAGTTCTTC; cdr3_aa: CASSISGTSYNEQFF